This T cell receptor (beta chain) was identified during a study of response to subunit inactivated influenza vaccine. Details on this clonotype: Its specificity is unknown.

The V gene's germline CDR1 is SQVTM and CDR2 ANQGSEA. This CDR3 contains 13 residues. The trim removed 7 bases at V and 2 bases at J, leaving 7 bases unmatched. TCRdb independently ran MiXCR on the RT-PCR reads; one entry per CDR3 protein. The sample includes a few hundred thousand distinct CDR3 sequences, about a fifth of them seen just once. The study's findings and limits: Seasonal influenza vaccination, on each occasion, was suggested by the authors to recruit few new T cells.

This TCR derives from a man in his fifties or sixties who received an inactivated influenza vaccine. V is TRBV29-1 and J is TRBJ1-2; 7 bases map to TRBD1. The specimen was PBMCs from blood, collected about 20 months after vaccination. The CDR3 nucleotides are TGCAGCGCCCTAGGGGGCGCCAACTATGGCTACACCTTC. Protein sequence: CSALGGANYGYTF.